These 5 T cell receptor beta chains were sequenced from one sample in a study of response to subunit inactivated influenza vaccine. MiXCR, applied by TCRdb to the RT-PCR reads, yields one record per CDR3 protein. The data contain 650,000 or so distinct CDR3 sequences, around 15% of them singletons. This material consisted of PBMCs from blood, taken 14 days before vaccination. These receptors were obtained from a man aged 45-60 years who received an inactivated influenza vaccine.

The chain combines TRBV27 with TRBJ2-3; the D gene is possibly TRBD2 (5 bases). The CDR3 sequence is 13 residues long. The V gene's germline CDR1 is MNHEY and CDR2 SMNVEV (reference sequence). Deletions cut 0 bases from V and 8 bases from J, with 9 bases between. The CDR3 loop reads CASSLSMSGTQYF. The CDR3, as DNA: TGTGCCAGCAGTTTATCGATGAGCGGTACGCAGTATTTT.

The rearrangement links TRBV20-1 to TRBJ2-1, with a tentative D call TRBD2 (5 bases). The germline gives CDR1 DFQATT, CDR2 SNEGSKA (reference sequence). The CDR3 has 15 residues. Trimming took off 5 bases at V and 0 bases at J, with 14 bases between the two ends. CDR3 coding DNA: TGCAGTGCTCTGCGGAGCGGCTTCTCCTACAATGAGCAGTTCTTC. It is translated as CSALRSGFSYNEQFF.

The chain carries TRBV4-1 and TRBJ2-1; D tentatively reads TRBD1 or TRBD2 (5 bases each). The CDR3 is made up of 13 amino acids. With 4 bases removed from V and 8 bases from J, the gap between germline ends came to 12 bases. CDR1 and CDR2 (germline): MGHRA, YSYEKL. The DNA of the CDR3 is TGCGCCAGCAGCCTGACGGGGCTGGATGAGCAGTTCTTC. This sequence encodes CASSLTGLDEQFF.

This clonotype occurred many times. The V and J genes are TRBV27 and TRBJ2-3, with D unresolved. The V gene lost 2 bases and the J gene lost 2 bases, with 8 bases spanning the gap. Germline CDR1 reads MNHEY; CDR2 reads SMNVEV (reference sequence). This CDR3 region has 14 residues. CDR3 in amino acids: CASSLTAYTDTQYF. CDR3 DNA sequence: TGTGCCAGCAGTTTAACAGCATACACAGATACGCAGTATTTT.

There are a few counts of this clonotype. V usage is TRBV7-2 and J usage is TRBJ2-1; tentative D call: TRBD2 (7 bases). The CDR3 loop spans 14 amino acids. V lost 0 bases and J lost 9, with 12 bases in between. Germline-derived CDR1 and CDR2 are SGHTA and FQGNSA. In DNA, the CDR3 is TGTGCCAGCAGCTTAGCGGTGAGGGGGGGTGAGCAGTTCTTC. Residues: CASSLAVRGGEQFF. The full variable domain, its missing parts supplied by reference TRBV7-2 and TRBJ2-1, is GAGVSQSPSNKVTEKGKDVELRCDPISGHTALYWYRQSLGQGLEFLIYFQGNSAPDKSGLPSDRFSAERTGGSVSTLTIQRTQQEDSAVYLCASSLAVRGGEQFFGPGTRLTVL.